A selection of T cell receptor beta chains follows, all from one sample in a study of early T cells in non-severe SARS-CoV-2 infection. One entry per CDR3 protein, called by TCRdb with MiXCR from the 5' RACE reads. The sample includes some 76,000 distinct CDR3 sequences, roughly 13% seen only once; the top ten take over 12%. Sequenced material: whole blood. Source of these receptors: an adult who was a healthcare worker with PCR-confirmed SARS-CoV-2 infection or an uninfected control (not recorded which). Both conserved end residues are part of each CDR3. Fields, in order: V gene, J gene, CDR3 protein.

V: TRBV12-3/TRBV12-4; J: TRBJ1-2; CDR3: CASSAWGQDYSYTF
V: TRBV19; J: TRBJ1-1; CDR3: CASSPRQGRGTEAFF
V: TRBV6-5; J: TRBJ2-3; CDR3: CASSRRPGQGADTQYF
V: TRBV13; J: TRBJ2-3; CDR3: CASSEGPGGADTQYF
V: TRBV6-2/TRBV6-3; J: TRBJ2-3; CDR3: CASSFQGHNAAQYF
V: TRBV27; J: TRBJ1-6; CDR3: CASRPDPGQANSPLHF
V: TRBV7-3; J: TRBJ1-1; CDR3: CASSAQQNTEAFF
V: TRBV12-3/TRBV12-4; J: TRBJ2-7; CDR3: CASSYISGRVYF
V: TRBV12-3/TRBV12-4; J: TRBJ2-3; CDR3: CASSFGLAGGDTQYF
V: TRBV6-6; J: TRBJ2-1; CDR3: CASSSPSASSYNEQFF
V: TRBV5-1; J: TRBJ2-1; CDR3: CASRRGTGVDNEQFF
V: TRBV29-1; J: TRBJ1-5; CDR3: CSVARDPGGPQHF
V: TRBV20-1; J: TRBJ1-5; CDR3: CSVGRGLDQPQHF
V: TRBV3-1; J: TRBJ2-7; CDR3: CASSQRDEQYF
V: TRBV4-1; J: TRBJ1-4; CDR3: CASSPWTGPATNEKLFF